This T cell receptor beta chain was found in a study of OX40 agonist ivuxolimab in advanced cancers. Background on the study: The dose-escalation cohort had hepatocellular carcinoma, melanoma, renal cell or head and neck cancer. General observations from the study: The authors did not determine the antigen specificity of the expanded peripheral T cells.

Repertoires were generated with immunoSEQ multiplex PCR, while TCRdb's copy carries only in-frame clones and drops some. Here the sample spans 42,000 or so clones, approximately 80% being singletons. The CDR3 length is 13 residues. V was trimmed by 9 bases and J by 4 bases, leaving 15 bases between them. Germline CDR1 reads MNHEY; CDR2 reads SVGAGI. About this clone itself: Its specificity is not known.

This chain uses TRBV6-5 with TRBJ1-1, with D possibly being TRBD1 (5 bases). The sequenced sample was CD4+ or CD8+ T cells sorted from blood, obtained in a trial of the OX40 agonist ivuxolimab. The sequence came from an adult with an advanced solid tumor such as melanoma, head and neck, liver or kidney cancer. In DNA form, the CDR3 reads TGTGCCAGTCATGGGGGAGTGGTCACTGAAGCTTTCTTT. It yields the protein CASHGGVVTEAFF.